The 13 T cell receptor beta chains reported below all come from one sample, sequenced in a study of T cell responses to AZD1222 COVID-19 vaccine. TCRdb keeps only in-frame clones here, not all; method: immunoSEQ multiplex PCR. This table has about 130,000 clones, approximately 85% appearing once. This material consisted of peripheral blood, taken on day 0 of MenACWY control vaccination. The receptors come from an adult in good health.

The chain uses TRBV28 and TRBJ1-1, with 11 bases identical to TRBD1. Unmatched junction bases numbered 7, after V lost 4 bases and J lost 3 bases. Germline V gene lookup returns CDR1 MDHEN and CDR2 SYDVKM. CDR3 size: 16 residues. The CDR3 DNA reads TGTGCCAGCAGTTCAAGGCAGGGACAGGGGGACACTGAAGCTTTCTTT. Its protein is CASSSRQGQGDTEAFF.

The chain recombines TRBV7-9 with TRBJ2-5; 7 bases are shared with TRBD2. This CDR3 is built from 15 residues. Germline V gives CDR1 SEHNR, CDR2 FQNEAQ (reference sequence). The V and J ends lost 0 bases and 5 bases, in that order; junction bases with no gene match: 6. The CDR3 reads CASSLAQRGLETQYF. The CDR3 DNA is TGTGCCAGCAGCTTAGCCCAGCGGGGCTTGGAGACCCAGTACTTC. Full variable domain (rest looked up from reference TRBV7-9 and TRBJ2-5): DTGVSQNPRHKITKRGQNVTFRCDPISEHNRLYWYRQTLGQGPEFLTYFQNEAQLEKSRLLSDRFSAERPKGSFSTLEIQRTEQGDSAMYLCASSLAQRGLETQYFGPGTRLLVL.

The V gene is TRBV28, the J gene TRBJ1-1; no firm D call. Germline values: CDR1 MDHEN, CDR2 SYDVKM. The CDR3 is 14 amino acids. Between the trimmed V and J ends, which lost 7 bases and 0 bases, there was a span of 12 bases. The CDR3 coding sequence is TGTGCCAGCAAAGGAGCGGGGATGAACACTGAAGCTTTCTTT. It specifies CASKGAGMNTEAFF.

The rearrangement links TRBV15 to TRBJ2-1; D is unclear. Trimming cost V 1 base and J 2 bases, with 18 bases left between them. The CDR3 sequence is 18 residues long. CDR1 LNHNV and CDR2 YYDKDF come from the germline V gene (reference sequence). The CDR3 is CATSRGFEGLRPYNEQFF. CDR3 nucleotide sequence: TGTGCCACCAGCAGAGGGTTCGAAGGGCTTAGGCCCTACAATGAGCAGTTCTTC.

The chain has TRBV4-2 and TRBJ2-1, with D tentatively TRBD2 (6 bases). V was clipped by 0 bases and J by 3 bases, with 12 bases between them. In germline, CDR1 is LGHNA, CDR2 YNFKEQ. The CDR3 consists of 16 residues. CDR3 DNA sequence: TGTGCCAGCAGCCAAGATTTCGAGCGGGTCTACAATGAGCAGTTCTTC. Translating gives CASSQDFERVYNEQFF.

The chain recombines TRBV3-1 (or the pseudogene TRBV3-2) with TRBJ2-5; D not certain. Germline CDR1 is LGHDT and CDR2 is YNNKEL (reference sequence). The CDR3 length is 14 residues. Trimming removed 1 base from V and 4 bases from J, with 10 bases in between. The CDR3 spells CASSQGRRPETQYF. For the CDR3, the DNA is TGTGCCAGCAGCCAAGGGCGGCGCCCAGAGACCCAGTACTTC.

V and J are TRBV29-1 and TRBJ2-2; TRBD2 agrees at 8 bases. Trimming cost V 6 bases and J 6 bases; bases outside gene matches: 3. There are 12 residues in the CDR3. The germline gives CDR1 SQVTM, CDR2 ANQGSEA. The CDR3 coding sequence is TGCAGCGTAGGGACTAGGGCCGGGGAGCTGTTTTTT. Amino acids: CSVGTRAGELFF.

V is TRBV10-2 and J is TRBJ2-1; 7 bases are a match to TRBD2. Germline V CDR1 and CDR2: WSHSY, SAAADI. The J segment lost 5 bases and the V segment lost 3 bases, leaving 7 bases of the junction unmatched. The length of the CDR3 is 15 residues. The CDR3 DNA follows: TGCGCCAGCAGTGAACCTAGCGGACCAAACAATGAGCAGTTCTTC. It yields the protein CASSEPSGPNNEQFF.

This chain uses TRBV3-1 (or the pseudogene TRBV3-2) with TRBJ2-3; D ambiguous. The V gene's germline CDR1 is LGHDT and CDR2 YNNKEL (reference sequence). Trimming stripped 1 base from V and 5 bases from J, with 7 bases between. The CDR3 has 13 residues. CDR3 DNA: TGTGCCAGCAGCCAAGTCTACAAAGATACGCAGTATTTT. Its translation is CASSQVYKDTQYF.

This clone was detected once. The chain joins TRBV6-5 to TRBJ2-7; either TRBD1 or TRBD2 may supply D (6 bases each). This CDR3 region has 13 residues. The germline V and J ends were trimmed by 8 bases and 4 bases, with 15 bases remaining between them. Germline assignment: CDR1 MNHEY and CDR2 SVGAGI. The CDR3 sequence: CASGPGGSYEQYF. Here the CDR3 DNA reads TGTGCCAGCGGCCCCGGGGGCAGTTACGAGCAGTACTTC.

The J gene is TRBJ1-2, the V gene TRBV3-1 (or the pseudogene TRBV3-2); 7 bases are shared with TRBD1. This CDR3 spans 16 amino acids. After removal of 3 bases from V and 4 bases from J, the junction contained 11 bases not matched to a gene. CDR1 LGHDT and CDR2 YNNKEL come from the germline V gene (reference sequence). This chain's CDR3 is CASSHRQGNAIYGYTF. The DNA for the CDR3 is TGTGCCAGCAGCCACCGACAGGGCAATGCCATCTATGGCTACACCTTC.

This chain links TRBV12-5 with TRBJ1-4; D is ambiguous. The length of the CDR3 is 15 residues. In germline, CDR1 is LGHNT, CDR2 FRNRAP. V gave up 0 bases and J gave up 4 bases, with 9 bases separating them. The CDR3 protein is CASGLVRQVNEKLFF. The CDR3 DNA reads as TGTGCTAGTGGTTTGGTACGGCAGGTTAATGAAAAACTGTTTTTT.

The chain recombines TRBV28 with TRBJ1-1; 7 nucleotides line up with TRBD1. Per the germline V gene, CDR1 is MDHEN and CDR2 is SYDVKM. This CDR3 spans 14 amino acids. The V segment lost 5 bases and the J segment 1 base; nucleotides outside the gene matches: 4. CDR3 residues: CASSKGQWNTEAFF. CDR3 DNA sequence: TGTGCCAGCAGTAAGGGACAGTGGAACACTGAAGCTTTCTTT.